The clone carrying this T cell receptor beta chain was seen only a few times. Other DNA sequences in the same sample also yield this CDR3. Method: immunoSEQ multiplex PCR; TCRdb's copy keeps in-frame clones and lacks some. The data contain 300,000 or so clones, around nine tenths of them singletons. The CDR3 is made up of 14 amino acids. Germline V gives CDR1 KGHDR, CDR2 SFDVKD. V was pared by 3 bases and J by 7 bases, with 2 bases of the junction left unmatched. This sample was included in a study of blood T cell repertoires in COVID-19. Input material: peripheral blood. The rearrangement links TRBV24-1 to TRBJ1-5, with 10 bases fitting TRBD1. The TCR sequence derives from a man between 50 and 59 years old with active or convalescent COVID-19. CDR3 nucleotides: TGTGCCACCAGTGATGGGACAGGGGTCCAGCCCCAGCATTTT. Protein: CATSDGTGVQPQHF.